A single sample gave rise to the 9 T cell receptor beta chains below, sequenced in a study of a mutant IDH1 vaccine in newly diagnosed glioma (dated by TCRdb to the early 2020s). No antigen has been assigned to these receptors. The library was built by means of the immunoSEQ multiplex PCR assay. TCRdb mirrors the immuneACCESS table, restricted to in-frame sequences. Some clones are absent from its copies; in checked studies, under half trace to an unresolved V gene, and the reason for the others is unknown. This sample comprises roughly 30,000 clones, around 90% of them detected only once. Of the sample, approximately 3.3% falls within the top ten clones. The time point label of this sample denotes: week 5, during vaccination. Each vaccine dose was 300 ug of a 20-mer mutant IDH1 peptide in Montanide, given subcutaneously with topical imiquimod. The sequencing here drew on peripheral blood mononuclear cells (PBMCs), taken from a glioma patient whose treatment included an IDH1 peptide vaccine. The receptors here all came from a woman between 40 and 50 years old with glioma. Some clones in this sample may be carry-over from other donors' samples.

V gene TRBV4-3 combines with J gene TRBJ1-2; no firm D call. The CDR3 is 14 amino acids. The germline gives CDR1 LGHNA, CDR2 YSLEER. Trimming took 0 bases from V and 2 from J, leaving 7 bases between them. CDR3 region: CASSQDGLNYGYTF. CDR3 coding DNA: TGCGCCAGCAGCCAAGACGGCCTGAACTATGGCTACACCTTC.

This clone has just one count. V usage is TRBV7-9 and J usage is TRBJ1-5; D may be TRBD1 (5 bases). This CDR3 comprises 14 residues. The V gene lost 5 bases and the J gene lost 3 bases, with 11 bases spanning the gap. Germline values: CDR1 SEHNR, CDR2 FQNEAQ (reference sequence). CDR3 nucleotide sequence: TGTGCCAGCAGCCGGCAGGGAGACAATCAGCCCCAGCATTTT. It yields the protein CASSRQGDNQPQHF.

This chain connects TRBV7-9 to TRBJ1-1, with D maybe TRBD1 (5 bases). V was trimmed by 1 base and J by 2 bases, leaving 11 bases between them. The germline V gene encodes CDR1 SEHNR and CDR2 FQNEAQ (reference sequence). This CDR3 contains 15 residues. CDR3 residues: CASSLVIGTNTEAFF. CDR3 coding DNA: TGTGCCAGCAGCTTAGTAATAGGGACTAACACTGAAGCTTTCTTT.

This chain connects TRBV4-1 to TRBJ2-6; D uncertain. CDR3 length equals 18 residues. Germline V gene data show CDR1 as MGHRA and CDR2 as YSYEKL. The V end was cut by 0 bases, the J end by 4 bases, with 16 bases between. CDR3 DNA sequence: TGCGCCAGCAGCCAAGATGATTTTTCGATCCGGGGGGCCAACGTCCTGACTTTC. It translates to CASSQDDFSIRGANVLTF.

The chain has TRBV27 and TRBJ2-1, with 13 nucleotides matching TRBD2. After removal of 5 bases from V and 7 bases from J, the junction contained 8 bases not matched to a gene. Germline CDR1 reads MNHEY; CDR2 reads SMNVEV (reference sequence). The CDR3 runs 16 residues. The CDR3 region has the DNA TGTGCCAGCAGTAGCGGGACTAGCGGGATCAGGAATGAGCAGTTCTTC. Protein product: CASSSGTSGIRNEQFF.

The CDR3 is CATSRVVGGGSSIIQYF. CDR3 DNA sequence: TGTGCCACCAGCAGAGTTGTGGGGGGAGGCAGCAGTATCATTCAGTACTTC. J is TRBJ2-4 and V is TRBV15, with D maybe TRBD2 (6 bases). This CDR3 contains 17 residues. V was trimmed by 1 base and J by 9 bases, leaving 22 bases between them. CDR1 LNHNV and CDR2 YYDKDF come from the germline V gene (reference sequence).

This rearrangement joins TRBV18 to TRBJ2-1, with 14 positions matching TRBD2. The CDR3 runs to 19 residues. V was pared by 0 bases and J by 0 bases, with 4 bases of the junction left unmatched. Germline loops: CDR1 KGHSH, CDR2 LQKENI. CDR3 coding DNA: TGTGCCAGCTCACCACCGATGACTAGCGGGAGGGCCTCCTACAATGAGCAGTTCTTC. This codes for CASSPPMTSGRASYNEQFF.

This sequence joins TRBV28 and TRBJ2-7, with 7 bases aligning to TRBD1. With V trimmed by 5 bases and J by 0 bases, 4 bases remained unmatched. The CDR3 has 14 amino acids. Germline CDR1 is MDHEN and CDR2 is SYDVKM. The CDR3 here is CASSPGQVSYEQYF. In nucleotides, the CDR3 is TGTGCCAGCAGTCCCGGACAGGTCTCCTACGAGCAGTACTTC.

The chain is built from TRBV5-8 and TRBJ1-1; D may be TRBD1 (5 bases). The CDR3 length is 15 residues. Trimming took off 4 bases at V and 2 bases at J, with 15 bases between the two ends. Germline lookup yields CDR1 SGHTS and CDR2 YDEGEE. CDR3 sequence: CASSPPTGGNTEAFF. CDR3 nucleotide sequence: TGTGCCAGCAGCCCCCCTACAGGAGGTAACACTGAAGCTTTCTTT.